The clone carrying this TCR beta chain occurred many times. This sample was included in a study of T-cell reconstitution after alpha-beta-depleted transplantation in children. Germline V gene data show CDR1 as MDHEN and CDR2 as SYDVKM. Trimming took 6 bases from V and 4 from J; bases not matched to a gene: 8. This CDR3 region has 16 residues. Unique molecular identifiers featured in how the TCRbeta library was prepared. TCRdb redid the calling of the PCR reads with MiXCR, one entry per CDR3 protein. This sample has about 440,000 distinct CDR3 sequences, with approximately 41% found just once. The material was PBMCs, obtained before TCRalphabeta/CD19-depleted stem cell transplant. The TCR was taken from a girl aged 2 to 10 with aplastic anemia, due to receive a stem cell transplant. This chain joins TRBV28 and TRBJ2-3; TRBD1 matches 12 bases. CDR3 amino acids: CASSQPGQGASDTQYF. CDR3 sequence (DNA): TGTGCCAGCAGCCAACCGGGACAGGGGGCCTCAGATACGCAGTATTTT.